Below, one T cell receptor (beta chain) is given with its context. Only in-frame clones appear in the TCRdb table, and some are missing; sequencing was by immunoSEQ multiplex PCR. The sample has 120,000 or so clones, roughly three quarters seen once. The data were obtained in a study of blood T cell repertoires in COVID-19. CDR3 size: 14 residues. Germline assignment: CDR1 SGHRS and CDR2 YFSETQ. Between the trimmed V and J ends, which lost 0 bases and 2 bases, there was a span of 9 bases. The chain carries TRBV5-1 and TRBJ2-7; D is unresolved. The TCR sequence derives from a human donor in a cohort sampled during active COVID-19. Sequences were obtained from peripheral blood. The CDR3 nucleotides are TGCGCCAGCAGCTTGGCCCCAGGAACCTACGAGCAGTACTTC. It is translated as CASSLAPGTYEQYF.